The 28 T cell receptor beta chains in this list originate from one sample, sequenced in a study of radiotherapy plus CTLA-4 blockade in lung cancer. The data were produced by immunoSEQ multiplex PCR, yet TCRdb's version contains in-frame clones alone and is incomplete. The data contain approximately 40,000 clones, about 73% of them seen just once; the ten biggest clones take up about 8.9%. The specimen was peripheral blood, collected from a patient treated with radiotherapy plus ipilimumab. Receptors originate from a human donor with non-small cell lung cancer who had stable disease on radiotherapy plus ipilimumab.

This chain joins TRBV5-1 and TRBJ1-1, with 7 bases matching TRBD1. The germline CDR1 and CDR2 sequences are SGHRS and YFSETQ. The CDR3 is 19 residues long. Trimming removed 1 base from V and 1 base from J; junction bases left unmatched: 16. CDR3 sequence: CASSLNPSGRGQTNTEAFF. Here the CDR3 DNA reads TGCGCCAGCAGCTTGAACCCGTCGGGGCGGGGACAGACGAACACTGAAGCTTTCTTT.

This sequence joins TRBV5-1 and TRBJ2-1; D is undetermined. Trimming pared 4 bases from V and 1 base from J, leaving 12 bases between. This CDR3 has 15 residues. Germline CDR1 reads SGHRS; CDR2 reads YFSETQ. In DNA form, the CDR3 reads TGCGCCAGCAGCCCACTGGGGAATTCCTACAATGAGCAGTTCTTC. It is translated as CASSPLGNSYNEQFF.

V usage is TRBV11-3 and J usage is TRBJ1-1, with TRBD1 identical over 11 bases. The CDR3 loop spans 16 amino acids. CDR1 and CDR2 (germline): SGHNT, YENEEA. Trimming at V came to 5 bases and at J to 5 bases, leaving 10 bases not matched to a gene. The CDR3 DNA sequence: TGTGCCAGCAGCCGTCGGACAGGGGGCGCGAGTACTGAAGCTTTCTTT. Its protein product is CASSRRTGGASTEAFF. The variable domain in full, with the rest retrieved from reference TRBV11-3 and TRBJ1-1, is EAGVVQSPRYKIIEKKQPVAFWCNPISGHNTLYWYLQNLGQGPELLIRYENEEAVDDSQLPKDRFSAERLKGVDSTLKIQPAELGDSAVYLCASSRRTGGASTEAFFGQGTRLTVV.

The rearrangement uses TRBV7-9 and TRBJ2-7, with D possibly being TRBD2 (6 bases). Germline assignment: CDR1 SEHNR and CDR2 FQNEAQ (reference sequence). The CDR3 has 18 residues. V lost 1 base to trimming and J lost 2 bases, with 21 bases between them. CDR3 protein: CASSLVSRPGRETYEQYV. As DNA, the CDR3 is TGTGCCAGCAGCTTAGTGTCGCGGCCGGGACGGGAGACCTACGAGCAGTACGTC.

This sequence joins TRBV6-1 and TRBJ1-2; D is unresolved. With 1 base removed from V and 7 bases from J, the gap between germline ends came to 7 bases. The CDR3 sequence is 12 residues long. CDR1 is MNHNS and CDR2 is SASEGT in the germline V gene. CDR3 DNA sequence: TGTGCCAGCAGTGAAGTTCAGGTTGGCTACACCTTC. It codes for CASSEVQVGYTF.

The CDR3 reads CASSPEEDYNEQFF. DNA of the CDR3: TGTGCCAGCTCACCAGAAGAGGACTACAATGAGCAGTTCTTC. The J gene is TRBJ2-1, the V gene TRBV18; D gene unclear. Germline V gene data show CDR1 as KGHSH and CDR2 as LQKENI. This CDR3 is 14 amino acids long. V lost 2 bases and J 3 bases, leaving 8 bases between the germline ends.

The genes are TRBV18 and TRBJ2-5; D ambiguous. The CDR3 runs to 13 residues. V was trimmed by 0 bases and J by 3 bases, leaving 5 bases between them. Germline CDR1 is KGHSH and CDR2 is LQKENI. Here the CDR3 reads CASSPPVEETQYF. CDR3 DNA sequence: TGTGCCAGCTCACCACCGGTTGAAGAGACCCAGTACTTC.

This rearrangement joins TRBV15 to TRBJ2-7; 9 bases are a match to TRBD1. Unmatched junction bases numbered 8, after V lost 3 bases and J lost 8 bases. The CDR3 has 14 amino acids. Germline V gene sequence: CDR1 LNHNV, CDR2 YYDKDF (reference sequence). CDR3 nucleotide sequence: TGTGCCACCAGCAGGGACAGGGGCCCAGAGCAGCAGTACGTC. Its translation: CATSRDRGPEQQYV.

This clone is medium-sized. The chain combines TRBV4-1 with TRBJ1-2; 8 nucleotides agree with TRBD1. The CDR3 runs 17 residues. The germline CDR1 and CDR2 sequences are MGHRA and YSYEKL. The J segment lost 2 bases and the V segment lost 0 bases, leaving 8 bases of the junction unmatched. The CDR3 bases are TGCGCCAGCAGCCAAGACCCCCAGGGGGCTCAGAACTATGGCTACACCTTC. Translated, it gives CASSQDPQGAQNYGYTF.

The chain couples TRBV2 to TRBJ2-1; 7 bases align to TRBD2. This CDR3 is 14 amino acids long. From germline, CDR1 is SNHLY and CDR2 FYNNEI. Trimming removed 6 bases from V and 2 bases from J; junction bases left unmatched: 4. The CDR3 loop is CASRQRGAYNEQFF. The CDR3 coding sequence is TGTGCCAGCAGACAGCGGGGAGCCTACAATGAGCAGTTCTTC.

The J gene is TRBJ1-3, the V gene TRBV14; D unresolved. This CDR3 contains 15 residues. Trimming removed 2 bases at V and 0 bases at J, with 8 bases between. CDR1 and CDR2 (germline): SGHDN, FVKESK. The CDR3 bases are TGTGCCAGCAGCCAACTGGGCCTCTCTGGAAACACCATATATTTT. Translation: CASSQLGLSGNTIYF.

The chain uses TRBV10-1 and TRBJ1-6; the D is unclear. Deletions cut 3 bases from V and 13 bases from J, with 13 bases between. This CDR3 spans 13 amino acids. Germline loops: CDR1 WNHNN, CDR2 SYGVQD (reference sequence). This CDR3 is CASSEGNDLPLHF. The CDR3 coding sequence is TGCGCCAGCAGTGAAGGTAACGACCTTCCCCTCCACTTT.

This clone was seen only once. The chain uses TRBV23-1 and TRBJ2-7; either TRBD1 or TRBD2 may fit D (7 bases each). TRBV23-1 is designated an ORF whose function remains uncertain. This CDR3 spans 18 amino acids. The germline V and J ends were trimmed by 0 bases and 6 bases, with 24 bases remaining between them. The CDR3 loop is CASSQSAGAARGEGEQYV. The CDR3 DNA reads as TGCGCCAGCAGTCAATCGGCGGGGGCCGCCAGGGGGGAGGGCGAGCAGTACGTC.

The CDR3, as DNA: TGTGCCAGCAGCCCGGGGATACAGCTACAAGAGACCCAGTACTTC. Amino acid sequence: CASSPGIQLQETQYF. The genes are TRBV9 and TRBJ2-5, with D perhaps matching TRBD2 (5 bases). The ends were cut back, 4 bases at V and 2 bases at J, with 15 bases in the middle. The CDR3 spans 15 residues. Germline CDR1 SGDLS, CDR2 YYNGEE.

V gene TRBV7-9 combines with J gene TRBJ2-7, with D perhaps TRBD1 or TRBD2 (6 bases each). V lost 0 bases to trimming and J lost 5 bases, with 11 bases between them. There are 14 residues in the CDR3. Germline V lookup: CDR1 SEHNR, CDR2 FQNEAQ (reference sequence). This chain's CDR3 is CASSLAGGGNEQYF. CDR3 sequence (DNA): TGTGCCAGCAGCTTAGCGGGGGGCGGCAACGAGCAGTACTTC. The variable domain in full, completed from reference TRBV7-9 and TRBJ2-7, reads DTGVSQNPRHKITKRGQNVTFRCDPISEHNRLYWYRQTLGQGPEFLTYFQNEAQLEKSRLLSDRFSAERPKGSFSTLEIQRTEQGDSAMYLCASSLAGGGNEQYFGPGTRLTVT.

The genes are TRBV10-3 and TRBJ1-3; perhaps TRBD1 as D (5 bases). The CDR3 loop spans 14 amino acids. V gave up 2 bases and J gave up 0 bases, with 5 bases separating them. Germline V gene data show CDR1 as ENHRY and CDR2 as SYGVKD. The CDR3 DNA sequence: TGTGCCATCAGTGAGACAGGCTCTGGAAACACCATATATTTT. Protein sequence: CAISETGSGNTIYF.

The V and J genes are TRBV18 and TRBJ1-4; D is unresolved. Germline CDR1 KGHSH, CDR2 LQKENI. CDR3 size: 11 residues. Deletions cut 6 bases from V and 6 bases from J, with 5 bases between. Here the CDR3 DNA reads TGTGCCAGCTCTGGGGATGAAAAACTGTTTTTT. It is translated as CASSGDEKLFF.

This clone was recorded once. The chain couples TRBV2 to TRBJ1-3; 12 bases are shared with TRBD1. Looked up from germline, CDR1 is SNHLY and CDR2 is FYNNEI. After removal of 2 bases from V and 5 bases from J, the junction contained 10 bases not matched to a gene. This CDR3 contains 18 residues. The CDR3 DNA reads TGTGCCAGCAGTGAAAACCCGGGACAGGGGGCTGTAAGAAACACCATATATTTT. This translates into CASSENPGQGAVRNTIYF.

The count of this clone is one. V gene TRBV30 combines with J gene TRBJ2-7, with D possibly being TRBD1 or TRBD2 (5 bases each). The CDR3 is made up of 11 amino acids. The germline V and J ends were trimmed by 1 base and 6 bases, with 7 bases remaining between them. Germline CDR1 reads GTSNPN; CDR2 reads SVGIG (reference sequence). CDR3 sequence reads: CAWSEGTEQYF. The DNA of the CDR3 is TGTGCCTGGAGTGAAGGGACCGAGCAGTACTTC.

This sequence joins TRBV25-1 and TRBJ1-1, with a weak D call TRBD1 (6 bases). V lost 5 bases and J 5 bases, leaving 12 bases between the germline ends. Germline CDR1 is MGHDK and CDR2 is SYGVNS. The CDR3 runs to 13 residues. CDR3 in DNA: TGTGCCAGCAGTCAACAGGGTTGGACTGAAGCTTTCTTT. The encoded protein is CASSQQGWTEAFF.

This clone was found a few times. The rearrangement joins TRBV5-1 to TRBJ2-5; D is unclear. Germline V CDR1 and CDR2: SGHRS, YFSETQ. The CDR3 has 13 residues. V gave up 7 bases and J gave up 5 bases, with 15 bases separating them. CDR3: CASGDSLGETQYF. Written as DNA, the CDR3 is TGCGCCAGCGGCGACTCTCTGGGGGAGACCCAGTACTTC.

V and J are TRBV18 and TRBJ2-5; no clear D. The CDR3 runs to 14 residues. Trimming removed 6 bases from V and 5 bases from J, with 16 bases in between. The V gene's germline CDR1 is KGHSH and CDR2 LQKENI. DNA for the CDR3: TGTGCCAGCTCCCCGTTGGGCCCGGAGGAGACCCAGTACTTC. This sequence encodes CASSPLGPEETQYF.

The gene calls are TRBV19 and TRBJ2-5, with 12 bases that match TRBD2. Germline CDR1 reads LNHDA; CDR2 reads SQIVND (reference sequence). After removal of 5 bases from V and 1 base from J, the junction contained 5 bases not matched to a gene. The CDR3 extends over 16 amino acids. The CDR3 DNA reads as TGTGCCAGTAGTGCAACTAGCGGGGGGCCCCAAGAGACCCAGTACTTC. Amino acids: CASSATSGGPQETQYF. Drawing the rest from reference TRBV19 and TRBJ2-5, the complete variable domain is DGGITQSPKYLFRKEGQNVTLSCEQNLNHDAMYWYRQDPGQGLRLIYYSQIVNDFQKGDIAEGYSVSREKKESFPLTVTSAQKNPTAFYLCASSATSGGPQETQYFGPGTRLLVL.

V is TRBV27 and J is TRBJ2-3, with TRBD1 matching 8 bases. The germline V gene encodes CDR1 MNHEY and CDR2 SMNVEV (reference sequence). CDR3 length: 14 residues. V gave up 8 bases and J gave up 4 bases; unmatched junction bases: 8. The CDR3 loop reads CASGSTGVPDTQYF. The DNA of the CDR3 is TGTGCCAGCGGATCGACAGGGGTGCCAGATACGCAGTATTTT.

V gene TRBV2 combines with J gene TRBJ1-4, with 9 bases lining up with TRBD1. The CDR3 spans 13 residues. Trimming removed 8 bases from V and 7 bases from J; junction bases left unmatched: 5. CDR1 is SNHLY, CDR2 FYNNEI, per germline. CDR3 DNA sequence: TGTGCCAGCCTGGGACAGGGAGGTGAAAAACTGTTTTTT. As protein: CASLGQGGEKLFF.

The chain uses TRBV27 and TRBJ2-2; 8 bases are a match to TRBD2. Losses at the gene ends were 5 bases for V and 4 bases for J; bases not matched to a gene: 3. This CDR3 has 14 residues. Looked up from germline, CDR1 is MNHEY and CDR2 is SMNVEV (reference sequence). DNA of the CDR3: TGTGCCAGCAGTGAACTAGCGGCCACCGGGGAGCTGTTTTTT. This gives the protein CASSELAATGELFF.

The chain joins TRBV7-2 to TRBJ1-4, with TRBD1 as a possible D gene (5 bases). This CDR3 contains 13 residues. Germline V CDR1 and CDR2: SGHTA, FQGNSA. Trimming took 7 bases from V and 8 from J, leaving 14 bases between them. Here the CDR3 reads CASTTRGSEKLFF. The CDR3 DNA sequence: TGTGCCAGCACCACCCGGGGCAGCGAAAAACTGTTTTTT.

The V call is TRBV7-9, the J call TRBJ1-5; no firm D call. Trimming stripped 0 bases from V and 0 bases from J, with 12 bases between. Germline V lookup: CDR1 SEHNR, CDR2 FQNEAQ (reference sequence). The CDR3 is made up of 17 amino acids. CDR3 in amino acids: CASSLALGRYSNQPQHF. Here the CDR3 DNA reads TGTGCCAGCAGCTTAGCGCTAGGACGATATAGCAATCAGCCCCAGCATTTT. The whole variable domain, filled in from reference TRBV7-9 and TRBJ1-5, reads DTGVSQNPRHKITKRGQNVTFRCDPISEHNRLYWYRQTLGQGPEFLTYFQNEAQLEKSRLLSDRFSAERPKGSFSTLEIQRTEQGDSAMYLCASSLALGRYSNQPQHFGDGTRLSIL.